This T cell receptor beta chain stems from a study of shared clonotypes between healthy human individuals. The CDR3 is 16 residues long. The junction had 14 bases not matched to a gene; V was cut back by 1 base and J by 10 bases. Germline V gives CDR1 MGHRA, CDR2 YSYEKL. Findings and caveats of the study: A handful of donors shared approximately 5% of their naive CD4 clonotypes.

Data came from immunoSEQ multiplex PCR; TCRdb stores just in-frame clones and leaves some out. Counted here are under 2,500,000 clones, 90% to 97% occurring once; the ten biggest clones make up around 0.13%. In regard to this clone: Antigen unknown.

Sample: naive CD4+ T cells sorted from blood. As for subset: CD45RA+ positively selected. This chain joins TRBV4-1 and TRBJ2-5; TRBD1 matches 8 bases. This clonotype was sampled from a man in his late teens or twenties in good health. The chain's CDR3 is CASSQAGGPGLNDQYF. CDR3 in DNA: TGCGCCAGCAGCCAAGCAGGGGGCCCCGGTTTAAACGACCAGTACTTC.